What follows is one TCR beta chain and its context. Its antigen is not identified. This CDR3 spans 14 amino acids. J gave up 6 bases and V 0 bases, and 3 bases lay outside the gene matches. Germline V gene lookup returns CDR1 SGHAT and CDR2 FQNNGV. The entry originates in a study of T cell responses to AZD1222 COVID-19 vaccine. Whole-study context: Second-dose groups at about 4 or about 12 weeks were pooled.

Profiling relied on immunoSEQ multiplex PCR, and the TCRdb table lists in-frame clones only, not all of them. The data hold tens of thousands of clones, with approximately 91% observed a single time. Findings of the study overall: The donor group comprised mostly white British people and more females; the analysis possibly underestimated clonal diversity. Increased Spike-specific TCR breadth and depth were observed after two AZD1222 doses.

This receptor was identified in an adult in good health. This material consisted of peripheral blood, taken on day 0 of AZD1222 vaccination. The chain combines TRBV11-2 with TRBJ1-2; TRBD1 matches 8 bases. This chain's CDR3 is CASSLDRGQDGYTF. The CDR3 nucleotides read TGTGCCAGCAGCTTAGACAGGGGGCAGGATGGCTACACCTTC. Filled out from reference TRBV11-2 and TRBJ1-2, the complete variable domain reads EAGVAQSPRYKIIEKRQSVAFWCNPISGHATLYWYQQILGQGPKLLIQFQNNGVVDDSQLPKDRFSAERLKGVDSTLKIQPAKLEDSAVYLCASSLDRGQDGYTFGSGTRLTVV.